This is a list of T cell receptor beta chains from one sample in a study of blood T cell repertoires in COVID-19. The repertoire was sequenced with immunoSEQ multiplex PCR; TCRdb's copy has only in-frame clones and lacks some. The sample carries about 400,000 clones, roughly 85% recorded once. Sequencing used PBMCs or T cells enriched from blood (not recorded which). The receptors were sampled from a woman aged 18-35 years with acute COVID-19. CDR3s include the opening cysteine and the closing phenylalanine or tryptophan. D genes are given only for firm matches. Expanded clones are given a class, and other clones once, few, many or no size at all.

CATGSGSTYEQYF,TGTGCCACGGGTAGCGGGTCGACCTACGAGCAGTACTTC,TRBJ2-7,NA,TRBV10-3,TRBD2
CASSLYGAHIEKLFF,TGTGCCAGCAGTCTCTACGGAGCCCACATAGAAAAACTGTTTTTT,TRBJ1-4,NA,TRBV6-5,NA
CASSTPQGQGVEGYTF,TGTGCCAGCAGTACACCCCAGGGACAGGGAGTGGAGGGCTACACCTTC,TRBJ1-2,NA,TRBV28,TRBD1
CASSEGRSSYEQYF,TGTGCCAGCTCCGAGGGCAGGAGCTCCTACGAGCAGTACTTC,TRBJ2-7,once,TRBV18,NA
CASRSGSSYNSPLHF,TGCGCCAGCAGGTCCGGGAGCTCCTATAATTCACCCCTCCACTTT,TRBJ1-6,NA,TRBV5-1,NA
CASSPDRTTTNEKLFF,TGCGCCAGCAGCCCCGACAGGACAACAACTAATGAAAAACTGTTTTTT,TRBJ1-4,NA,TRBV5-1,NA
CASSSRPGWDTQYF,TGTGCCAGCAGTTCCCGACCGGGGTGGGATACGCAGTATTTT,TRBJ2-3,NA,TRBV28,NA
CASSNTGVLGNTIYF,TGTGCCAGTAGTAACACAGGGGTGCTGGGAAACACCATATATTTT,TRBJ1-3,few,TRBV19,TRBD1
CASSLFVGAQETQYF,TGTGCCAGCAGTTTGTTTGTGGGGGCGCAGGAGACCCAGTACTTC,TRBJ2-5,NA,TRBV28,NA
CASSHHSYEQYF,TGTGCCAGCTCACACCACTCCTACGAGCAGTACTTC,TRBJ2-7,NA,TRBV5-6,NA
CASSQDPLFLGYTF,TGTGCCAGCAGCCAAGATCCCCTTTTCTTGGGCTACACCTTC,TRBJ1-2,NA,TRBV3-1/TRBV3-2,NA
CASSVGLAGRQGAVETQYF,TGTGCCAGCAGCGTGGGTCTCGCAGGTAGACAGGGGGCGGTAGAGACCCAGTACTTC,TRBJ2-5,NA,TRBV9,TRBD1
CASSSDRGAYNEQFF,TGTGCCAGCAGCTCAGACAGGGGCGCCTACAATGAGCAGTTCTTC,TRBJ2-1,NA,TRBV5-4,TRBD1
CASSFQTSGSYNEQFF,TGTGCCAGCAGCTTCCAGACTAGCGGGTCTTACAATGAGCAGTTCTTC,TRBJ2-1,NA,TRBV7-8,TRBD2
CASSLGTGLWAGNTIYF,TGTGCCAGCAGCTTGGGAACAGGGTTGTGGGCTGGAAACACCATATATTTT,TRBJ1-3,NA,TRBV5-5,NA
CASSLGSRTEAFF,TGTGCCAGCAGCTTAGGGAGTAGAACTGAAGCTTTCTTT,TRBJ1-1,NA,TRBV11-2,NA
CASTTGRAGYGYTF,TGTGCCAGTACCACCGGGAGGGCGGGGTATGGCTACACCTTC,TRBJ1-2,NA,TRBV19,NA
CASSFPSSYNEQFF,TGTGCCAGCAGCTTCCCTTCTTCCTACAATGAGCAGTTCTTC,TRBJ2-1,once,TRBV5-6,NA
CASSLPGLRNQPQHF,TGTGCCAGTAGTCTGCCGGGACTAAGGAATCAGCCCCAGCATTTT,TRBJ1-5,few,TRBV19,NA
CASSFGLAGGWNTGELFF,TGTGCCAGCAGCTTCGGACTAGCGGGGGGCTGGAACACCGGGGAGCTGTTTTTT,TRBJ2-2,NA,TRBV9,TRBD2
CASSSRRGAEKLFF,TGTGCCAGCAGCTCAAGGCGGGGAGCCGAAAAACTGTTTTTT,TRBJ1-4,few,TRBV7-2,NA
CASSFGTGISYEQYF,TGTGCCAGCAGTTTCGGGACAGGGATATCCTACGAGCAGTACTTC,TRBJ2-7,NA,TRBV28,TRBD1
CASSRNTEAFF,TGTGCCAGCAGTAGGAACACTGAAGCTTTCTTT,TRBJ1-1,NA,TRBV5-6,NA
CASSEFEGVGTEAFF,TGTGCCAGCAGTGAATTCGAAGGGGTGGGTACTGAAGCTTTCTTT,TRBJ1-1,NA,TRBV25-1,NA